The 29 T cell receptor beta chains below all came from one sample that was sequenced in a study of Ad26.COV2.S vaccination and SARS-CoV-2 variants. This table comes from immunoSEQ multiplex PCR, and its TCRdb copy is limited to in-frame clones, with some not included. Seen here are hundreds of thousands of clones, roughly nine tenths observed once, and the top ten hold approximately 1.5%. Stated treatment: roughly 19 received Ad26.COV2.S at low or high dose, single or two shots; five or six received placebo; per-sample allocation not given. Repertoires come from day 63 after the first vaccine or placebo injection. Sequences were derived from peripheral blood, sampled in a trial of Ad26.COV2.S vaccine versus placebo. The source of these receptors is a person aged 18-60 years who received the Ad26.COV2.S COVID-19 vaccine or a placebo.

The chain employs TRBV15 and TRBJ1-2, with D perhaps TRBD1 (6 bases). Germline CDR1 reads LNHNV; CDR2 reads YYDKDF (reference sequence). The CDR3 has 16 amino acids. With 3 bases removed from V and 4 bases from J, the gap between germline ends came to 18 bases. In nucleotides, the CDR3 is TGTGCCACCAGCAGGGGGACCGGGGGCGAAGGCTATGGCTACACCTTC. Translating it yields CATSRGTGGEGYGYTF.

The genes are TRBV7-9 and TRBJ1-1; D is unresolved. CDR3 size: 15 residues. Germline CDR1 reads SEHNR; CDR2 reads FQNEAQ (reference sequence). V was trimmed by 5 bases and J by 3 bases, leaving 16 bases between them. CDR3 sequence (DNA): TGTGCCAGCAGCCCCCGGGCGCGACCCCACACTGAAGCTTTCTTT. It translates to CASSPRARPHTEAFF.

This clone was detected only once. V usage is TRBV10-2 and J usage is TRBJ2-7; 9 positions agree with TRBD1. With V trimmed by 4 bases and J by 3 bases, 7 bases remained unmatched. The germline CDR1 and CDR2 sequences are WSHSY and SAAADI. CDR3 length: 15 residues. CDR3: CASSGTGTGFYEQYF. CDR3 bases: TGCGCCAGCAGTGGGACCGGGACAGGGTTCTACGAGCAGTACTTC.

This clone was found once. This rearrangement joins TRBV29-1 to TRBJ1-1; D gene ambiguous. Trimming took off 0 bases at V and 1 base at J, with 9 bases between the two ends. CDR1 is SQVTM, CDR2 ANQGSEA, per germline. This CDR3 contains 14 residues. Written as DNA, the CDR3 is TGCAGCGTTGAAGATGGGGTGGGGAACACTGAAGCTTTCTTT. Encoded protein: CSVEDGVGNTEAFF.

V is TRBV5-5 and J is TRBJ2-5, with D hard to call. The germline V and J ends were trimmed by 1 base and 1 base, with 11 bases remaining between them. The CDR3 covers 15 residues. The germline CDR1 and CDR2 sequences are SGHKS and YYEKEE (reference sequence). CDR3 in DNA: TGTGCCAGCAGCTTGAACCAAGATTCCCAAGAGACCCAGTACTTC. Residues: CASSLNQDSQETQYF.

This clone was picked up one time. J is TRBJ2-1 and V is TRBV7-3; 7 bases map to TRBD1. Losses at the gene ends were 5 bases for V and 7 bases for J; bases not matched to a gene: 5. This CDR3 region has 13 residues. Germline V gene sequence: CDR1 SGHTA, CDR2 FQGTGA. The CDR3 DNA reads as TGTGCCAGCAGCGCCCCGACAGGGAATGAGCAGTTCTTC. Its protein is CASSAPTGNEQFF.

The genes are TRBV14 and TRBJ1-2; perhaps TRBD1 as D (6 bases). This CDR3 has 12 amino acids. Germline V CDR1 and CDR2: SGHDN, FVKESK. V was shortened by 3 bases and J by 7 bases, with 9 bases between the two germline ends. The CDR3, as DNA: TGTGCCAGCAGCCACGGGGGGCCTGGCTACACCTTC. It encodes CASSHGGPGYTF. The whole variable domain, remainder taken from reference TRBV14 and TRBJ1-2, is EAGVTQFPSHSVIEKGQTVTLRCDPISGHDNLYWYRRVMGKEIKFLLHFVKESKQDESGMPNNRFLAERTGGTYSTLKVQPAELEDSGVYFCASSHGGPGYTFGSGTRLTVV.

The genes are TRBV6-2 or TRBV6-3 and TRBJ2-3; 8 bases fit TRBD2. Trimming removed 0 bases from V and 1 base from J; junction bases left unmatched: 3. Germline lookup yields CDR1 MNHEY and CDR2 SVGEGT. The CDR3 loop spans 16 amino acids. The CDR3 region is CASSYSLAARTDTQYF. The CDR3 bases are TGTGCCAGCAGTTACTCACTAGCGGCTCGCACAGATACGCAGTATTTT.

The J gene is TRBJ1-6, the V gene TRBV5-1; tentatively, D is TRBD1 (6 bases). V shed 4 bases and J shed 9 bases, with 14 bases lying between them. In germline, CDR1 is SGHRS, CDR2 YFSETQ. This CDR3 spans 14 amino acids. CDR3 sequence: CASSDRNPGSPLHF. The CDR3 bases are TGCGCCAGCAGCGACAGGAACCCGGGTTCACCCCTCCACTTT.

This clone was seen only once. This chain links TRBV27 with TRBJ2-7; TRBD2 is a possible D gene (5 bases). CDR3 size: 14 residues. V shed 2 bases and J shed 3 bases, with 11 bases lying between them. Per germline, CDR1 MNHEY and CDR2 SMNVEV (reference sequence). The CDR3, as DNA: TGTGCCAGCAGTTTAGAGGGAGTAGGCTACGAGCAGTACTTC. It translates to CASSLEGVGYEQYF.

This chain connects TRBV6-5 to TRBJ2-3; no reliable D call. CDR1 is MNHEY and CDR2 is SVGAGI in the germline V gene. CDR3 size: 11 residues. V lost 2 bases to trimming and J lost 5 bases, with 2 bases between them. Here the CDR3 DNA reads TGTGCCAGCAGTTACGAAGATACGCAGTATTTT. Its translation: CASSYEDTQYF.

The chain combines TRBV6-5 with TRBJ2-4; a possible D gene is TRBD1 (6 bases). V lost 4 bases and J lost 4, with 17 bases in between. Germline CDR1 MNHEY, CDR2 SVGAGI. The CDR3 runs to 16 residues. The CDR3: CASSWTAGVPKNIQYF. Here the CDR3 DNA reads TGTGCCAGCAGTTGGACAGCTGGAGTACCGAAAAACATTCAGTACTTC.

This sequence joins TRBV4-3 and TRBJ2-6; D unresolved. Trimming cost V 2 bases and J 4 bases, with 3 bases left between them. CDR1 is LGHNA, CDR2 YSLEER, per germline. The CDR3 consists of 13 residues. CDR3 sequence reads: CASSQKGANVLTF. For the CDR3, the DNA is TGCGCCAGCAGCCAAAAGGGGGCCAACGTCCTGACTTTC.

This sequence joins TRBV10-3 and TRBJ1-1; D is unclear. Trimming stripped 4 bases from V and 3 bases from J, with 12 bases between. The germline V gene encodes CDR1 ENHRY and CDR2 SYGVKD. The CDR3 extends over 14 amino acids. The CDR3 loop reads CAISAGDADTEAFF. The CDR3 bases are TGTGCCATCAGTGCCGGGGATGCGGACACTGAAGCTTTCTTT.

The chain has TRBV5-1 and TRBJ2-5, with D tentatively TRBD1 (5 bases). Germline V lookup: CDR1 SGHRS, CDR2 YFSETQ. Trimming removed 4 bases from V and 7 bases from J, with 17 bases in between. There are 14 residues in the CDR3. The CDR3 spells CASSTGEAQGTQYF. The DNA of the CDR3 is TGCGCCAGCAGCACTGGAGAGGCGCAGGGGACCCAGTACTTC.

This chain joins TRBV7-9 and TRBJ1-4; no definite D call. The CDR3 runs to 12 residues. V was cut by 5 bases and J by 8 bases, with 9 bases left in between. Germline assignment: CDR1 SEHNR and CDR2 FQNEAQ (reference sequence). The CDR3 DNA reads TGTGCCAGCAGCGAACATTCCGAAAAACTGTTTTTT. This encodes CASSEHSEKLFF. The full variable domain, with the rest looked up from reference TRBV7-9 and TRBJ1-4, is DTGVSQNPRHKITKRGQNVTFRCDPISEHNRLYWYRQTLGQGPEFLTYFQNEAQLEKSRLLSDRFSAERPKGSFSTLEIQRTEQGDSAMYLCASSEHSEKLFFGSGTQLSVL.

The chain joins TRBV9 to TRBJ2-3, with 7 nucleotides matching TRBD1. This CDR3 is built from 16 residues. J was trimmed by 5 bases and V by 0 bases; bases with no gene match: 9. The germline CDR1 and CDR2 sequences are SGDLS and YYNGEE. CDR3 sequence (DNA): TGTGCCAGCAGCGTAGCTAAAGTGGCAGGGGGAGATACGCAGTATTTT. This codes for CASSVAKVAGGDTQYF.

The sample holds many counts of this clone. J is TRBJ1-2 and V is TRBV3-1 (or the pseudogene TRBV3-2); D uncertain. CDR3 length: 12 amino acids. Per the germline V gene, CDR1 is LGHDT and CDR2 is YNNKEL (reference sequence). V lost 0 bases to trimming and J lost 4 bases, with 3 bases between them. The CDR3 is CASSQESYGYTF. The CDR3 DNA follows: TGTGCCAGCAGCCAAGAGAGCTATGGCTACACCTTC.

J is TRBJ2-1 and V is TRBV7-2; no definite D call. This CDR3 region has 15 residues. Trimming took 7 bases from V and 3 from J, leaving 16 bases between them. CDR1 SGHTA and CDR2 FQGNSA come from the germline V gene. The CDR3 sequence is CASTQPSTFYNEQFF. For the CDR3, the DNA is TGTGCCAGCACCCAGCCTTCGACATTCTACAATGAGCAGTTCTTC.

The chain uses TRBV4-3 and TRBJ2-1; D is ambiguous. CDR1 LGHNA and CDR2 YSLEER come from the germline V gene. CDR3 size: 13 residues. Trimming took 0 bases from V and 6 from J, leaving 6 bases between them. The CDR3 DNA is TGCGCCAGCAGCCAAGAATGGCCCAATGAGCAGTTCTTC. Residues: CASSQEWPNEQFF.

The chain recombines TRBV5-5 with TRBJ2-3; 12 positions match TRBD2. Trimming removed 4 bases from V and 1 base from J; junction bases left unmatched: 16. There are 20 residues in the CDR3. Germline V lookup: CDR1 SGHKS, CDR2 YYEKEE (reference sequence). DNA of the CDR3: TGTGCCAGCAGCCCCGATATGTGGCTAGCGGGAGGGGTTGGCACAGATACGCAGTATTTT. Translating it yields CASSPDMWLAGGVGTDTQYF.

The V and J genes are TRBV7-2 and TRBJ2-1; 10 positions agree with TRBD2. The CDR3 has 17 residues. V lost 5 bases to trimming and J lost 7 bases; unmatched junction nucleotides: 14. The germline gives CDR1 SGHTA, CDR2 FQGNSA. The CDR3 DNA sequence: TGTGCCAGCAGCGGGATCCCCCCTAGCGGGAGAATTAATGAGCAGTTCTTC. Its protein product is CASSGIPPSGRINEQFF.

V is TRBV6-5 and J is TRBJ2-3, with 12 bases fitting TRBD2. In germline, CDR1 is MNHEY, CDR2 SVGAGI. The CDR3 consists of 14 residues. The trim removed 8 bases at V and 10 bases at J, leaving 10 bases unmatched. DNA of the CDR3: TGTGCCAGCGGGCCTAGCGGGGGGGGACTGGCGCAGTATTTT. The encoded protein is CASGPSGGGLAQYF.

The rearrangement links TRBV30 to TRBJ1-3, with 8 bases aligning to TRBD1. Trimming took 2 bases from V and 7 from J; bases not matched to a gene: 19. CDR1 is GTSNPN, CDR2 SVGIG, per germline (reference sequence). The CDR3 runs 18 residues. The CDR3 reads CAWSLPLGQGAFLNTIYF. The DNA of the CDR3 is TGTGCCTGGAGTCTCCCCTTAGGCCAGGGGGCTTTCTTGAACACCATATATTTT.

The genes are TRBV11-2 and TRBJ2-5; 8 nucleotides match TRBD1. The CDR3 is 16 amino acids. V gave up 1 base and J gave up 4 bases; unmatched junction bases: 8. Germline-derived CDR1 and CDR2 are SGHAT and FQNNGV. The CDR3 spells CASSLVVRDRRETQYF. For the CDR3, the DNA is TGTGCCAGCAGCTTAGTAGTTCGGGACAGGAGAGAGACCCAGTACTTC.

In its sample, this clone was seen a few times. The chain combines TRBV5-6 with TRBJ1-1, with D possibly TRBD1 on 5 matching bases. The CDR3 contains 15 residues. Germline CDR1 SGHDT, CDR2 YYEEEE. V lost 4 bases and J 1 base, leaving 14 bases between the germline ends. CDR3 residues: CASSPDQGANTEAFF. The CDR3 region has the DNA TGTGCCAGCAGCCCTGATCAGGGTGCGAACACTGAAGCTTTCTTT.

The rearrangement links TRBV11-2 to TRBJ2-2; TRBD2 matches at 9 bases. This CDR3 has 16 amino acids. With 5 bases clipped from V and 2 bases from J, the junction kept 6 bases outside the gene matches. CDR1 is SGHAT and CDR2 is FQNNGV in the germline V gene. The CDR3 coding sequence is TGTGCCAGCAGCCCCACTAGCGGGTATAACACCGGGGAGCTGTTTTTT. Its translation is CASSPTSGYNTGELFF. The full variable domain, completed using reference TRBV11-2 and TRBJ2-2, is EAGVAQSPRYKIIEKRQSVAFWCNPISGHATLYWYQQILGQGPKLLIQFQNNGVVDDSQLPKDRFSAERLKGVDSTLKIQPAKLEDSAVYLCASSPTSGYNTGELFFGEGSRLTVL.

This clone has a single count. The chain has TRBV5-1 and TRBJ1-1; 8 bases match TRBD1. The CDR3 totals 15 residues. The V and J ends lost 6 bases and 11 bases, in that order; junction bases with no gene match: 18. CDR1 is SGHRS and CDR2 is YFSETQ in the germline V gene. The CDR3 protein is CASTSHPDRGRGAFF. CDR3 bases: TGCGCCAGCACCAGCCACCCCGACAGGGGCCGAGGGGCTTTCTTT.

The chain couples TRBV19 to TRBJ2-6; D is uncertain. CDR3 length: 14 residues. The V gene's germline CDR1 is LNHDA and CDR2 SQIVND (reference sequence). With 6 bases removed from V and 0 bases from J, the gap between germline ends came to 6 bases. The CDR3 nucleotides read TGTGCCAGTAGCTGGGGCTCTGGGGCCAACGTCCTGACTTTC. Protein sequence: CASSWGSGANVLTF.